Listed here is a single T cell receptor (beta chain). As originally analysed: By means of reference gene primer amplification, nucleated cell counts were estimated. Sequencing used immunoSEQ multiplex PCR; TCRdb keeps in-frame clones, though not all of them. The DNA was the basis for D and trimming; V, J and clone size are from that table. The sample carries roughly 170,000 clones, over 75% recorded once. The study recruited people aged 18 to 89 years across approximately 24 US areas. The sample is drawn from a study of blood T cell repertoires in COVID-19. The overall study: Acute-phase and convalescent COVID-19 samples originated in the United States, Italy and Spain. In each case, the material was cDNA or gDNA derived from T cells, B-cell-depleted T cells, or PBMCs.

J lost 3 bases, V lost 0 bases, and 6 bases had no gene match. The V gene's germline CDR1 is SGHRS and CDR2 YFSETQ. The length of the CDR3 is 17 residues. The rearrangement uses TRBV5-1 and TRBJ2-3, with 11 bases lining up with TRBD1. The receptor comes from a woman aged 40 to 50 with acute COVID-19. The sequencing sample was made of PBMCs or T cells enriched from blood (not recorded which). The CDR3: CASSLGTGGAGTDTQYF. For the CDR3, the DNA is TGCGCCAGCAGCTTGGGGACAGGGGGCGCCGGGACAGATACGCAGTATTTT. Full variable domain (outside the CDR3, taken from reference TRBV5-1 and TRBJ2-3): KAGVTQTPRYLIKTRGQQVTLSCSPISGHRSVSWYQQTPGQGLQFLFEYFSETQRNKGNFPGRFSGRQFSNSRSEMNVSTLELGDSALYLCASSLGTGGAGTDTQYFGPGTRLTVL.